These T cell receptor beta chains were read from a single sample in a study of cytomegalovirus exposure and HLA in healthy donors. Measured with immunoSEQ multiplex PCR; TCRdb has only the in-frame clones, and not every one. The sample has roughly 140,000 clones, around 83% seen once. Sequencing was carried out using PBMCs. The origin of the receptors is a man aged 40-50 years in good health and CMV-seropositive. The CDR3 runs from the conserved cysteine through the conserved F or W. D genes are given only for firm matches. Rows give clone size only sometimes, using once, few, many, or a class for an expanded clone.

TGTGCCAGCAGTCACAGACAGCCAGAAGCTTTCTTT	CASSHRQPEAFF	12	-	TRBV28	TRBJ1-1	-
TGTGCCAGCAGCTGGGGGAGGGGCCCCACTGAAGCTTTCTTT	CASSWGRGPTEAFF	14	-	TRBV13	TRBJ1-1	-
TGTGCCAGCTCACCACACTCGGATCAGCCCCAGCATTTT	CASSPHSDQPQHF	13	once	TRBV18	TRBJ1-5	-
TGTGCCAGCTCACCACCGGTCAGGGAACAAGCCAAAAACATTCAGTACTTC	CASSPPVREQAKNIQYF	17	once	TRBV18	TRBJ2-4	-
TGTGCCAGCAGCCCACGGACAGGATTTAAGAATCAGCCCCAGCATTTT	CASSPRTGFKNQPQHF	16	-	TRBV11-2	TRBJ1-5	TRBD1
TGTGCCACCAGCAGAGATGATTTAGGCAAAGGGGACAATGAGCAGTTCTTC	CATSRDDLGKGDNEQFF	17	-	TRBV15	TRBJ2-1	-
TGTGCCAGCAGTCCCTGGACAGGGGGCATCGGGGAGCTGTTTTTT	CASSPWTGGIGELFF	15	-	TRBV6-5	TRBJ2-2	TRBD1
TGTGCCAGCAGTGAAAACAGAATTGGAAACACCATATATTTT	CASSENRIGNTIYF	14	-	TRBV25-1	TRBJ1-3	-
TGTGCCAGCAGTTACGGAGGGGGCAGGGCTGGAAACACCATATATTTT	CASSYGGGRAGNTIYF	16	-	TRBV6-5	TRBJ1-3	TRBD1
TGTGCCAGCTCACCACCGGGTACAGGGTTGACTTATGGCTACACCTTC	CASSPPGTGLTYGYTF	16	-	TRBV18	TRBJ1-2	-
TGTGCCATCAGTGTAGGGGGAGTCGGCCAGCCCCAGCATTTT	CAISVGGVGQPQHF	14	-	TRBV10-3	TRBJ1-5	-
TGCAGCGCCTTGACTAGCGGGGAGACCCAGTACTTC	CSALTSGETQYF	12	-	TRBV29-1	TRBJ2-5	TRBD2
TGTGCCAGCAGCTTAGGCCTAACCGGGACAGGGAGCACAGATACGCAGTATTTT	CASSLGLTGTGSTDTQYF	18	-	TRBV11-3	TRBJ2-3	TRBD1
TGTGCCAGCACTAAGCTTGGCAGGGGAGAGACCCAGTACTTC	CASTKLGRGETQYF	14	-	TRBV6-1	TRBJ2-5	-
TGTGCCTGGAGTGAAAACAGGGTTGGAGAAAAACTGTTTTTT	CAWSENRVGEKLFF	14	-	TRBV30	TRBJ1-4	-
TGTGCCAGCTCAACCCAGACAGGGGCCTACGAGCAGTACTTC	CASSTQTGAYEQYF	14	-	TRBV18	TRBJ2-7	TRBD1
TGCAGCGCCGTCCGGGGACATCGGGGAACTGAAGCTTTCTTT	CSAVRGHRGTEAFF	14	-	TRBV29-1	TRBJ1-1	-
TGTGCCTGGAGCGCGGACAGGCTCTCTGGAAACACCATATATTTT	CAWSADRLSGNTIYF	15	few	TRBV30	TRBJ1-3	TRBD1
TGCGCCAGCAGCTTGGGGGAGGGGGTGAGCGAGCAGTACTTC	CASSLGEGVSEQYF	14	-	TRBV5-1	TRBJ2-7	-
TGTGCCAGTAGTAACCGACGGGACAGGGGTTACGAGCAGTACTTC	CASSNRRDRGYEQYF	15	-	TRBV19	TRBJ2-7	TRBD1
TGTGCCAGTAGTATAGTACAGGGGTCTGAAGCTTTCTTT	CASSIVQGSEAFF	13	-	TRBV19	TRBJ1-1	TRBD1
TGTGCCAGCAGCTTAGCGGGAGGCCCCTCGAATGAGCAGTTCTTC	CASSLAGGPSNEQFF	15	-	TRBV7-3	TRBJ2-1	TRBD2
TGTGCCAGCAGCTTGGGACTAACAAAAGAGACCCAGTACTTC	CASSLGLTKETQYF	14	-	TRBV9	TRBJ2-5	TRBD2
TGTTCCAGCAGCCCCCTCCTAGAAACCCAGTACTTC	CSSSPLLETQYF	12	-	TRBV7-9	TRBJ2-5	-
TGCAGCGTTGAATCCGGGACAGGATACGAGCAGTACTTC	CSVESGTGYEQYF	13	-	TRBV29-1	TRBJ2-7	TRBD1
TGTTCCACCAGGGGAGGGAGCAATCAGCCCCAGCATTTT	CSTRGGSNQPQHF	13	-	TRBV7-9	TRBJ1-5	-
TGTGCCAGTAGTATAGTTGCCGTCGACAGGCACGAGCAGTACTTC	CASSIVAVDRHEQYF	15	-	TRBV19	TRBJ2-7	-
TGTGCCAGCAGCGATGGGTCGGGACTAGGACTGGTTTTCTTT	CASSDGSGLGLVFF	14	once	TRBV2	TRBJ1-1	-
TGCGCCAGCGCCACTCCCTTGAGACTAGCGGGGATGTATGAGCAGTTCTTC	CASATPLRLAGMYEQFF	17	-	TRBV10-2	TRBJ2-1	TRBD2
TGTGCCAGTAGTACGTCCACAACCCAGTATTTT	CASSTSTTQYF	11	-	TRBV19	TRBJ2-3	-
TGCGCCAGCAGTGACGGCAGATCGGGGGTCACCTTC	CASSDGRSGVTF	12	once	TRBV10-2	TRBJ1-2	-
TGCGCCAGCAGCTACGGACAGGGGCCCTACGAGCAGTACTTC	CASSYGQGPYEQYF	14	-	TRBV5-1	TRBJ2-7	TRBD1
TGCGCCAGCAGCCAAATAGACACATCCCTTAATGAGCAGTTCTTC	CASSQIDTSLNEQFF	15	-	TRBV5-1	TRBJ2-1	-
TGCGCCAGCAGCTTCGTCGAACAGGGGACGGAGACCCAGTACTTC	CASSFVEQGTETQYF	15	-	TRBV5-1	TRBJ2-5	TRBD1
TGTGCCAGCAGCTTGGCCCCCCACTCCTACAATGAGCAGTTCTTC	CASSLAPHSYNEQFF	15	-	TRBV11-1	TRBJ2-1	-
TGCGCCAGCAGTGGTAGCGCCCCCACAGATACGCAGTATTTT	CASSGSAPTDTQYF	14	few	TRBV10-1	TRBJ2-3	-
TGTGCCAGCAGCGTAGCTACCCTAGCGGGGGGAGTGGATGAGCAGTTCTTC	CASSVATLAGGVDEQFF	17	-	TRBV9	TRBJ2-1	TRBD2
TGTGCCAGCAGTTTTTGGGGCCCAGATACGCAGTATTTT	CASSFWGPDTQYF	13	-	TRBV27	TRBJ2-3	-
TGTGCCAGCAGTTACCTCCCAGGGTCCGGGGAGCTGTTTTTT	CASSYLPGSGELFF	14	-	TRBV6-6	TRBJ2-2	-
TGCGCCAGCAGTGTGGACAGGGTGACTGAAGCTTTCTTT	CASSVDRVTEAFF	13	-	TRBV10-1	TRBJ1-1	TRBD1